This T cell receptor beta chain was documented in a study of shared clonotypes between healthy human individuals. Findings and caveats of the study: Clonotype sharing levels among donors were expected to vary with sequencing depth.

Concerning this clone: What it recognizes is unknown.

Using immunoSEQ multiplex PCR, the repertoire was profiled, and TCRdb retains in-frame clones only, with some absent. Among 2 million to 2.5 million clones listed, roughly 95% were seen once. Sequencing input: naive CD4+ T cells sorted from blood. Subset specified: CD45RA+ positively selected. This sequence originates from a man in his late teens or twenties in good health.

The CDR3 protein is CASSTRWGGDQPQHF. Written as DNA, the CDR3 is TGTGCCAGTAGTACCCGGTGGGGGGGTGATCAGCCCCAGCATTTT. This chain connects TRBV19 to TRBJ1-5; D possibly corresponds to TRBD1 (5 bases). The CDR3 consists of 15 residues. Germline V gives CDR1 LNHDA, CDR2 SQIVND (reference sequence). V lost 4 bases, J lost 5 bases, and 15 bases lay in between.